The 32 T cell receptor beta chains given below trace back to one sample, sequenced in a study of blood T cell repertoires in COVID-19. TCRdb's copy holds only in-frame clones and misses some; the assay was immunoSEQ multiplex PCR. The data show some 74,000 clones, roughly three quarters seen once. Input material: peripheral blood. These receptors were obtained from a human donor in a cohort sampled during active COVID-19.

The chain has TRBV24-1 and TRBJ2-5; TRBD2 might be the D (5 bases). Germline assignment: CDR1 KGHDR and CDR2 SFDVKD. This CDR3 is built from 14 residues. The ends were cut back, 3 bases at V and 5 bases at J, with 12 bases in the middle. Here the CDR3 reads CATSDPGLSETQYF. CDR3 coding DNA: TGTGCCACCAGTGATCCCGGACTTTCTGAGACCCAGTACTTC.

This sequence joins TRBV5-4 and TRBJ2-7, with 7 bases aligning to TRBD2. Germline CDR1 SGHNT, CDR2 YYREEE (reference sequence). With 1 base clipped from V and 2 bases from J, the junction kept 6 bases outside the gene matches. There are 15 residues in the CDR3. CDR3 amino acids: CASSLTRGYTYEQYF. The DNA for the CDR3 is TGTGCCAGCAGCTTGACGCGGGGGTACACCTACGAGCAGTACTTC.

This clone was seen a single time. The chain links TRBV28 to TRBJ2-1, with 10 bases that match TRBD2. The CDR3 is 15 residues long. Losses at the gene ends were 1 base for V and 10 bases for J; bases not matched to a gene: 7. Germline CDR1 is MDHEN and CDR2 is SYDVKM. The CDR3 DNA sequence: TGTGCCAGCAGTTTATACACTAGCGGGGTACGAGAGCAGTTCTTC. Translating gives CASSLYTSGVREQFF.

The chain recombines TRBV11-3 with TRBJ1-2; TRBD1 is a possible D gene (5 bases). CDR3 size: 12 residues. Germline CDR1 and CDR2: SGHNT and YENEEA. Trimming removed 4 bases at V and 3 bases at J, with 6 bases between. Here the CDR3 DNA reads TGTGCCAGCAGCTGGGGGGACTATGGCTACACCTTC. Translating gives CASSWGDYGYTF.

CDR3 DNA sequence: TGTGCCAGCAGCTTAGCCCCGGTGGGGCGGGGGTGGAGTGAGCAGTTCTTC. Its translation: CASSLAPVGRGWSEQFF. This chain joins TRBV7-9 and TRBJ2-1; 7 nucleotides match TRBD2. The junction had 14 bases not matched to a gene; V was cut back by 0 bases and J by 9 bases. The CDR3 length is 17 residues. CDR1 and CDR2 (germline): SEHNR, FQNEAQ (reference sequence).

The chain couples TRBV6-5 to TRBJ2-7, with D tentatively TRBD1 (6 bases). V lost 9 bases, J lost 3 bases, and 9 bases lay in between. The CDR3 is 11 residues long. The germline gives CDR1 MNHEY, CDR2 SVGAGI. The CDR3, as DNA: TGTGCCAGTCCGACAGGCTACGAGCAGTACGTC. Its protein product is CASPTGYEQYV.

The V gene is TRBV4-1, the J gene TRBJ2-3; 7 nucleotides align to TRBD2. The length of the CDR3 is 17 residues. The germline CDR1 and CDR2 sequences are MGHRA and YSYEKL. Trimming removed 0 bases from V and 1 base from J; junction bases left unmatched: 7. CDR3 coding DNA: TGCGCCAGCAGCCAAGATGAGGGCACTAGCGGCACAGATACGCAGTATTTT. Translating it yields CASSQDEGTSGTDTQYF.

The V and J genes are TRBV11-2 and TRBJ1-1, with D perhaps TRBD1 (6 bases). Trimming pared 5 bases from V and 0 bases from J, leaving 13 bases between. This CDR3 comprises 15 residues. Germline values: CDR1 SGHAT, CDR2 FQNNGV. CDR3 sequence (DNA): TGTGCCAGCAGCCGGAGGACAGCCATGAACACTGAAGCTTTCTTT. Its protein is CASSRRTAMNTEAFF.

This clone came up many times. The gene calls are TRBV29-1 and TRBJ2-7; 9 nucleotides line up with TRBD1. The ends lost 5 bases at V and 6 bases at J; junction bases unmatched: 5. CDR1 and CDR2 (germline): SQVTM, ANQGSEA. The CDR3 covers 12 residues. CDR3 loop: CSVSGQGSEQYF. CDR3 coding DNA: TGCAGCGTTTCAGGACAGGGGAGCGAGCAGTACTTC.

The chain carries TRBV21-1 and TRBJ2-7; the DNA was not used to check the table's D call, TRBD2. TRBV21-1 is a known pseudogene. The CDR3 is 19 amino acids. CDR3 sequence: CASSKARGTSGSGDFGQYV. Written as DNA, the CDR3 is TGTGCCAGCAGCAAAGCTAGGGGGACTAGCGGGAGTGGGGACTTTGGGCAGTACGTC.

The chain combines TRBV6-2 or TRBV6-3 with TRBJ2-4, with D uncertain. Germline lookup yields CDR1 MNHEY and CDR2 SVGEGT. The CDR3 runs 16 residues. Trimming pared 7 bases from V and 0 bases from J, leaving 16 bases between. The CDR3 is CASNPGPILAKNIQYF. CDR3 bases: TGTGCCAGCAACCCCGGTCCGATACTAGCCAAAAACATTCAGTACTTC.

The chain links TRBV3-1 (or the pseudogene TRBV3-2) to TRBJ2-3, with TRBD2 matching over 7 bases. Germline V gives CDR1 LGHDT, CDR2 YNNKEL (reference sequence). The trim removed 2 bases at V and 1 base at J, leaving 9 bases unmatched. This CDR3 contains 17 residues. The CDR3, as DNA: TGTGCCAGCAGCCAACGACCTAGCGGACCTGGCACAGATACGCAGTATTTT. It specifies CASSQRPSGPGTDTQYF.

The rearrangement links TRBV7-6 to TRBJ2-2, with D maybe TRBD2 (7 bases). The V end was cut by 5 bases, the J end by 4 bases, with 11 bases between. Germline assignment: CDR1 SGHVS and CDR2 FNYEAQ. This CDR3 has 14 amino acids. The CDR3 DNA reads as TGTGCCAGCAGCCTGGGAGGGGGCACCGGGGAGCTGTTTTTT. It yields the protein CASSLGGGTGELFF.

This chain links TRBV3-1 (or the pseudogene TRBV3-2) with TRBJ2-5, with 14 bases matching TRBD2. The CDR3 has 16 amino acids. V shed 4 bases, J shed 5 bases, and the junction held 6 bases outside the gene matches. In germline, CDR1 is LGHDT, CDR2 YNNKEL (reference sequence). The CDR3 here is CASSPGLAGAQETQYF. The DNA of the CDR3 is TGTGCCAGCAGCCCGGGACTAGCGGGGGCCCAGGAGACCCAGTACTTC.

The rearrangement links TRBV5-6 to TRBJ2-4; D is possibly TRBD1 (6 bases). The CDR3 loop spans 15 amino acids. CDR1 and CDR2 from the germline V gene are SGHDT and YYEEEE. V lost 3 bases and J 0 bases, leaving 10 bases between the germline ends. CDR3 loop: CASSWMDRAKNIQYF. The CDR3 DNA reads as TGTGCCAGCAGCTGGATGGACAGAGCCAAAAACATTCAGTACTTC.

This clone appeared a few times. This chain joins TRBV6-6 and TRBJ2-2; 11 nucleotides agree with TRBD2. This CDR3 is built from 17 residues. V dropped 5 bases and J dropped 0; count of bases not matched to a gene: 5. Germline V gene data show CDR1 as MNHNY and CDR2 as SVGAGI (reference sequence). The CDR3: CASSQPGLAANTGELFF. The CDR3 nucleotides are TGTGCCAGCAGTCAGCCGGGACTAGCGGCGAACACCGGGGAGCTGTTTTTT.

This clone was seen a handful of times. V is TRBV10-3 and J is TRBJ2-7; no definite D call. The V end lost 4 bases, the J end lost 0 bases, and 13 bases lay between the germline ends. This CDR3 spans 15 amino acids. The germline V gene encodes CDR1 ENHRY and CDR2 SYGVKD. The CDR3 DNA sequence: TGTGCCATCAGTGGTGGTGCAGGAAGCTCCTACGAGCAGTACTTC. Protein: CAISGGAGSSYEQYF.

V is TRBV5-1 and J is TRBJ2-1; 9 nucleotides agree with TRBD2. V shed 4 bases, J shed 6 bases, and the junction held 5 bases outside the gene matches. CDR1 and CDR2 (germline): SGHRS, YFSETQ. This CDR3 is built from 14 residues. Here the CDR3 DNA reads TGCGCCAGCAGCAGACTAGCGGAGGGCAATGAGCAGTTCTTC. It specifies CASSRLAEGNEQFF.

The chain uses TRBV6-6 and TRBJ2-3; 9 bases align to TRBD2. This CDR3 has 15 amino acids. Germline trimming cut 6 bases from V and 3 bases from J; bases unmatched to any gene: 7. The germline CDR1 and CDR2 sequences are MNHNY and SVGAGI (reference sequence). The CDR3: CASSTQREATDTQYF. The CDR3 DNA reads TGTGCCAGCAGCACCCAGCGGGAGGCGACAGATACGCAGTATTTT.

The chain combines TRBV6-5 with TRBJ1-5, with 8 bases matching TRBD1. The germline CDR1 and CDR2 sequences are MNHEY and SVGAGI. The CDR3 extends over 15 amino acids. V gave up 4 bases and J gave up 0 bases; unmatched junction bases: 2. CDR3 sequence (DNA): TGTGCCAGCAGTTCAGGGGGCCTTAGCAATCAGCCCCAGCATTTT. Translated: CASSSGGLSNQPQHF.

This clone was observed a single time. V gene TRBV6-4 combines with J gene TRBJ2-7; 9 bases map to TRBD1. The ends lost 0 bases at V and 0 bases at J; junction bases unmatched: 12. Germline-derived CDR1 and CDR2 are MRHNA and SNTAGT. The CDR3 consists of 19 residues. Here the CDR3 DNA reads TGTGCCAGCAGTGACTCTCGGGACAGGGACCGCTCGAGCTCCTACGAGCAGTACGTC. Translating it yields CASSDSRDRDRSSSYEQYV.

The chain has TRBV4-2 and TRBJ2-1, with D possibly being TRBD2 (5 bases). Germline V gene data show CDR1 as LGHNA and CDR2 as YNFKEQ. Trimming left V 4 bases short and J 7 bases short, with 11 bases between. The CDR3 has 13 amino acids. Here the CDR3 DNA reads TGTGCCAGCAGCCCCCCCAGCGGAAATGAGCAGTTCTTC. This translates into CASSPPSGNEQFF.

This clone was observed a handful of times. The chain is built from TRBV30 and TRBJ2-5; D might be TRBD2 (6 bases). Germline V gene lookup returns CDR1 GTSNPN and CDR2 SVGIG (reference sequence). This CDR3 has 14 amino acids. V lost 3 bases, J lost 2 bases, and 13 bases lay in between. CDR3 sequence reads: CAWRRMGGQETQYF. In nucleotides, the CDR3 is TGTGCCTGGAGGAGGATGGGAGGACAAGAGACCCAGTACTTC.

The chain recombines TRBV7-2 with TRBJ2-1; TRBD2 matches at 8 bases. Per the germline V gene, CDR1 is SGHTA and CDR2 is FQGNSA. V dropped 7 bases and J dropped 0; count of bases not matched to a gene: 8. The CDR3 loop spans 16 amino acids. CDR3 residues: CASILSGMSSYNEQFF. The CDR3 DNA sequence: TGTGCCAGCATCCTTAGCGGGATGAGCTCCTACAATGAGCAGTTCTTC.

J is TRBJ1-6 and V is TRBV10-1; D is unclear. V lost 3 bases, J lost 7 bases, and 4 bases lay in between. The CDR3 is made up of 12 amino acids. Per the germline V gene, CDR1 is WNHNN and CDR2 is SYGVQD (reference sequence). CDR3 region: CASSDRNSPLHF. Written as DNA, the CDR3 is TGCGCCAGCAGTGACAGAAATTCACCCCTCCACTTT.

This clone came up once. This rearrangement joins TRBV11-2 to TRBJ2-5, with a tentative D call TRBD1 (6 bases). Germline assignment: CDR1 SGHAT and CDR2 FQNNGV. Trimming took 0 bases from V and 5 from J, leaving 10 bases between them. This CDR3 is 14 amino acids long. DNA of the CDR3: TGTGCCAGCAGCTTAGAAGCAGGGGATGAGACCCAGTACTTC. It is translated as CASSLEAGDETQYF.

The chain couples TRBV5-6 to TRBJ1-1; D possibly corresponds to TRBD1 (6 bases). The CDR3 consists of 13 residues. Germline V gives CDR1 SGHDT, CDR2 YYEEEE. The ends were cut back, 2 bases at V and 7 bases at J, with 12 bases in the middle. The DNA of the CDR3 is TGTGCCAGCAGCTTCGCGGGGGGCGGTGAAGCTTTCTTT. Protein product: CASSFAGGGEAFF. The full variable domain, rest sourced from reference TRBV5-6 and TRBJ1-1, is DAGVTQSPTHLIKTRGQQVTLRCSPKSGHDTVSWYQQALGQGPQFIFQYYEEEERQRGNFPDRFSGHQFPNYSSELNVNALLLGDSALYLCASSFAGGGEAFFGQGTRLTVV.

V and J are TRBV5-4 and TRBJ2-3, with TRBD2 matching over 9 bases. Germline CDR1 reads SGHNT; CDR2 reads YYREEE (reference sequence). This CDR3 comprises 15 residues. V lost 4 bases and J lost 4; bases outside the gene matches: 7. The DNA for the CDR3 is TGTGCCAGCAGCGTAGCGGGAGTACGGGCAGATACGCAGTATTTT. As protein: CASSVAGVRADTQYF.

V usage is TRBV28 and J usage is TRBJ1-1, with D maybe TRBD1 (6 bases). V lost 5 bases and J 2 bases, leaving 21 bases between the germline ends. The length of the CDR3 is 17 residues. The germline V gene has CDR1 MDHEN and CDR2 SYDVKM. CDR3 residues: CASSTNLRTELNTEAFF. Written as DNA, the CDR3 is TGTGCCAGCAGTACTAATCTGCGGACAGAGTTAAACACTGAAGCTTTCTTT.

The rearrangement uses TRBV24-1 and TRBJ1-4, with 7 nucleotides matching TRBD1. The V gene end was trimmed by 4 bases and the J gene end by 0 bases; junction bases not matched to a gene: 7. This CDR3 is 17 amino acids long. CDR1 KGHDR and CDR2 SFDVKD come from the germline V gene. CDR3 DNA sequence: TGTGCCACCAGTGACCCTCCAGGGACAGCAACTAATGAAAAACTGTTTTTT. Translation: CATSDPPGTATNEKLFF.

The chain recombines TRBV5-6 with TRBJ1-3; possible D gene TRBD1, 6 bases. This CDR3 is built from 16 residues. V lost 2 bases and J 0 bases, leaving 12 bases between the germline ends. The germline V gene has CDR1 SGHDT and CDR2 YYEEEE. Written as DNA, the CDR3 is TGTGCCAGCAGCTTCCCAACAGGGATCTCTGGAAACACCATATATTTT. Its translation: CASSFPTGISGNTIYF.

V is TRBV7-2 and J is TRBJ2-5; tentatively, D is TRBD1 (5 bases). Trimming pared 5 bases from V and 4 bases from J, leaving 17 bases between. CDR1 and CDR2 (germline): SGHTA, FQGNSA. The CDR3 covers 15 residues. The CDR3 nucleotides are TGTGCCAGCAGCCCAGATCGGAGTAGGGGAGAGACCCAGTACTTC. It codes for CASSPDRSRGETQYF. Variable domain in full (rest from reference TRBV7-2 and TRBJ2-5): GAGVSQSPSNKVTEKGKDVELRCDPISGHTALYWYRQSLGQGLEFLIYFQGNSAPDKSGLPSDRFSAERTGGSVSTLTIQRTQQEDSAVYLCASSPDRSRGETQYFGPGTRLLVL.